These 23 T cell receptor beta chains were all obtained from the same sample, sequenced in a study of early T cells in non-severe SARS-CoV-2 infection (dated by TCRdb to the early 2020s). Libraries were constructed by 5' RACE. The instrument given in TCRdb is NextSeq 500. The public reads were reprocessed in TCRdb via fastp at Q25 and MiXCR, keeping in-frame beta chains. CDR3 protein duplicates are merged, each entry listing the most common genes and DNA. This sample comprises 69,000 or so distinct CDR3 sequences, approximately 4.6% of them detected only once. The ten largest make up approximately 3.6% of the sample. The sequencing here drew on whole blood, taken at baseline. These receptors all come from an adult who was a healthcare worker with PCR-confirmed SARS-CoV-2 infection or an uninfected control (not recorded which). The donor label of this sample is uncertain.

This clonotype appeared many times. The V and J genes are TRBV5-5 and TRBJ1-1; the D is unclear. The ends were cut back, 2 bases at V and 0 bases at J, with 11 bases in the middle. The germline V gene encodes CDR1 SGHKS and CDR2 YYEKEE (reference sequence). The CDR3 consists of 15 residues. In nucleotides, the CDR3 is TGTGCCAGCAGCTTTTCTCACGGAATGAACACTGAAGCTTTCTTT. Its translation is CASSFSHGMNTEAFF.

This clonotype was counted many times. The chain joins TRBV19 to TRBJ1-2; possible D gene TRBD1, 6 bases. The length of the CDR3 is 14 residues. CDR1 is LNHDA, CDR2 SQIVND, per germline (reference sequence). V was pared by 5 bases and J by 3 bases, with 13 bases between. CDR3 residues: CASSVGQTDYGYTF. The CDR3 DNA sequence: TGTGCCAGTAGTGTCGGACAGACGGACTATGGCTACACCTTC.

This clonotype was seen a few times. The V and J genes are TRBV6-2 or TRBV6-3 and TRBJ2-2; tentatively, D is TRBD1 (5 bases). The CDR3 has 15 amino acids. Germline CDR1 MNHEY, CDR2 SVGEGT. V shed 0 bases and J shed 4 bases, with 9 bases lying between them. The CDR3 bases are TGTGCCAGCAGTTACTCAAACAGGATCACCGGGGAGCTGTTTTTT. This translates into CASSYSNRITGELFF.

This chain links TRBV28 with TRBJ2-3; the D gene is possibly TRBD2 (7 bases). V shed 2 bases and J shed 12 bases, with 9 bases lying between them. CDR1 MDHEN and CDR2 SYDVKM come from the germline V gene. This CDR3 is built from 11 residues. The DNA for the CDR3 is TGTGCCAGCAGTTTAGGGGGGGGCCAGTATTTT. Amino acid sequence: CASSLGGGQYF.

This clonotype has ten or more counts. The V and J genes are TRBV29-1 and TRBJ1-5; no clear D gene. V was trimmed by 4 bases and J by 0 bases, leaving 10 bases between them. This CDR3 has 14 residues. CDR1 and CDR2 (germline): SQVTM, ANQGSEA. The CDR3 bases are TGCAGCGTTGCTCAGGAGAATAGCAATCAGCCCCAGCATTTT. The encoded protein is CSVAQENSNQPQHF.

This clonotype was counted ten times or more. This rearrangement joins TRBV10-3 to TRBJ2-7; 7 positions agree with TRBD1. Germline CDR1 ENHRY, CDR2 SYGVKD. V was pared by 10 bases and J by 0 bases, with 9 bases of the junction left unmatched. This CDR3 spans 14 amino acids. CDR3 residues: CATMTDRSSYEQYF. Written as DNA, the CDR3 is TGTGCCACCATGACGGACAGGAGCTCCTACGAGCAGTACTTC.

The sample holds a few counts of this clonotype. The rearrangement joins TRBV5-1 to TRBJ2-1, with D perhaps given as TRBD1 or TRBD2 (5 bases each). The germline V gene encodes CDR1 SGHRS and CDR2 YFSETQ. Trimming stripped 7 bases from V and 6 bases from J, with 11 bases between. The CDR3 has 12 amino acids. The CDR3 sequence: CASASGGNEQFF. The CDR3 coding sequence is TGCGCCAGCGCGTCTGGGGGCAATGAGCAGTTCTTC. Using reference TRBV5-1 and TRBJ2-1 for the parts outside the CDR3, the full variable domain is KAGVTQTPRYLIKTRGQQVTLSCSPISGHRSVSWYQQTPGQGLQFLFEYFSETQRNKGNFPGRFSGRQFSNSRSEMNVSTLELGDSALYLCASASGGNEQFFGPGTRLTVL.

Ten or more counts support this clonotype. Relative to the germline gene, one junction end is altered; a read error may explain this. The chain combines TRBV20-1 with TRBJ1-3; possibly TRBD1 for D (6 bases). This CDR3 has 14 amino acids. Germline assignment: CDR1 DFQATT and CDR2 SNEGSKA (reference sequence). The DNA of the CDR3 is TGCAGTGCAAGAGGCAGGGGCTCCAGAAACACCATATATTTT. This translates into CSARGRGSRNTIYF.

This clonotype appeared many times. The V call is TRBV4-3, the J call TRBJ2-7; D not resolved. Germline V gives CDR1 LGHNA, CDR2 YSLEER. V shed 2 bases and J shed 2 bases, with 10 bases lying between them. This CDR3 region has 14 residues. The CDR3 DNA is TGCGCCAGCAGCCAATGGTACAGAGCCTACGAGCAGTACTTC. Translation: CASSQWYRAYEQYF.

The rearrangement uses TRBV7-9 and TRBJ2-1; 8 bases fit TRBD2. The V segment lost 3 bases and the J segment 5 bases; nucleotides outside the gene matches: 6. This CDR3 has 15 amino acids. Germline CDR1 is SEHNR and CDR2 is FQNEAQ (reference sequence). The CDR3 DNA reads TGTGCCAGCAGCTTCCCGCGTAGCGGGGACAATGAGCAGTTCTTC. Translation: CASSFPRSGDNEQFF.

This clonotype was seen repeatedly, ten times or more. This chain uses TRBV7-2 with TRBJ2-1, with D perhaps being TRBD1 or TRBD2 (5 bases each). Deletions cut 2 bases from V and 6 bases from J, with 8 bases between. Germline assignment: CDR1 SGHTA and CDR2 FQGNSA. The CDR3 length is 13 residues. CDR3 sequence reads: CASSLTGPNEQFF. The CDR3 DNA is TGTGCCAGCAGCTTAACGGGACCCAATGAGCAGTTCTTC.

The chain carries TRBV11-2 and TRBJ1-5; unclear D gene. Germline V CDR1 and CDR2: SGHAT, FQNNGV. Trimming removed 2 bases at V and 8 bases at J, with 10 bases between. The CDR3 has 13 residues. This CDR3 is CASSLSNSEPQHF. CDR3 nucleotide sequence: TGTGCCAGCAGCTTATCCAATTCGGAGCCCCAGCATTTT.

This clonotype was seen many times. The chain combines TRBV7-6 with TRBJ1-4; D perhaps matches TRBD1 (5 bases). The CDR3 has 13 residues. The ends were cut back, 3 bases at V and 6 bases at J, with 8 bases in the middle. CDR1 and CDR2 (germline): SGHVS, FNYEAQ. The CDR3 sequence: CASSFRDDEKLFF. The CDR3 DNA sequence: TGTGCCAGCAGCTTTCGGGACGATGAAAAACTGTTTTTT.

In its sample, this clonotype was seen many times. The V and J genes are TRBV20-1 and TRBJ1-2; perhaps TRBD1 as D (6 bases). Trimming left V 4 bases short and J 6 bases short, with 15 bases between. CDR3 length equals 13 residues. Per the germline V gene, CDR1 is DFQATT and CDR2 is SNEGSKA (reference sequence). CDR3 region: CSANHPNRDGYTF. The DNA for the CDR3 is TGCAGTGCTAATCACCCCAACAGGGATGGCTACACCTTC.

CDR3 region: CASPVDSSGNTIYF. The CDR3 region has the DNA TGTGCCAGCCCGGTGGATAGCTCTGGAAACACCATATATTTT. The chain has TRBV6-1 and TRBJ1-3; D is undetermined. The CDR3 is 14 residues long. Germline-derived CDR1 and CDR2 are MNHNS and SASEGT. Trimming cost V 8 bases and J 0 bases, with 11 bases left between them.

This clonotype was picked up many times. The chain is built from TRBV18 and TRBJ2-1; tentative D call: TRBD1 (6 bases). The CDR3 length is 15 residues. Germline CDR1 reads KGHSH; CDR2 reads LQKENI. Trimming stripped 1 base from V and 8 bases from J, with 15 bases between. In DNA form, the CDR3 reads TGTGCCAGCTCACCACTCTATTACAGGGACGATGAGCAGTTCTTC. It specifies CASSPLYYRDDEQFF. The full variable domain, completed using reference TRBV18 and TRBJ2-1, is NAGVMQNPRHLVRRRGQEARLRCSPMKGHSHVYWYRQLPEEGLKFMVYLQKENIIDESGMPKERFSAEFPKEGPSILRIQQVVRGDSAAYFCASSPLYYRDDEQFFGPGTRLTVL.

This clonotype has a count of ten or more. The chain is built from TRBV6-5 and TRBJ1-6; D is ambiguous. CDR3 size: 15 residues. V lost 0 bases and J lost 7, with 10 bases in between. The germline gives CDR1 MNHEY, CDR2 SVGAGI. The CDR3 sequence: CASSYSSQPNSPLHF. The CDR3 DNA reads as TGTGCCAGCAGTTACTCATCACAGCCCAATTCACCCCTCCACTTT.

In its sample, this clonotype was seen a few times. CDR3 region: CASRFPSVDTQYF. The DNA of the CDR3 is TGTGCCAGCAGGTTCCCTAGCGTCGATACGCAGTATTTT. The chain combines TRBV6-6 with TRBJ2-3; tentatively, D is TRBD2 (6 bases). The germline gives CDR1 MNHNY, CDR2 SVGAGI (reference sequence). V lost 6 bases, J lost 6 bases, and 13 bases lay in between. This CDR3 spans 13 amino acids.

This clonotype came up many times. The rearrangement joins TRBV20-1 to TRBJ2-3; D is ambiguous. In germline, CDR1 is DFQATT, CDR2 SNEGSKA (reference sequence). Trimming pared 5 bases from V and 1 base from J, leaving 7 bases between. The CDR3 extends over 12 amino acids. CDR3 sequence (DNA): TGCAGTGCTGGATCCCGCACAGATACGCAGTATTTT. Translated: CSAGSRTDTQYF.

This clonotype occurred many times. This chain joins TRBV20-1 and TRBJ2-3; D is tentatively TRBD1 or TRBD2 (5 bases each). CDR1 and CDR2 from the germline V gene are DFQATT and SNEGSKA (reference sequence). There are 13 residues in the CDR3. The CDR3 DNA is TGCAGCATCGGGGCCTTTAGCACAGATACGCAGTATTTT. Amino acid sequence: CSIGAFSTDTQYF.

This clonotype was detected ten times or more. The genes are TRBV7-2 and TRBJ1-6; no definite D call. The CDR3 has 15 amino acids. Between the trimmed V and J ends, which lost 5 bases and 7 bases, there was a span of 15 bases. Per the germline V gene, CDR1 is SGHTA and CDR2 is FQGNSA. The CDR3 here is CASSLSGERNSPLHF. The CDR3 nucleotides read TGTGCCAGCAGCCTTTCCGGGGAGCGCAATTCACCCCTCCACTTT.

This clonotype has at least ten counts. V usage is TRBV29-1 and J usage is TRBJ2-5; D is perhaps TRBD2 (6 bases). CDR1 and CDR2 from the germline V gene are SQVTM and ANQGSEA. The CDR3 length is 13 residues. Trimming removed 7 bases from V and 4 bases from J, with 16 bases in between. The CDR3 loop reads CSAGTGRRETQYF. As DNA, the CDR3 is TGCAGCGCGGGGACTGGAAGGCGAGAGACCCAGTACTTC.

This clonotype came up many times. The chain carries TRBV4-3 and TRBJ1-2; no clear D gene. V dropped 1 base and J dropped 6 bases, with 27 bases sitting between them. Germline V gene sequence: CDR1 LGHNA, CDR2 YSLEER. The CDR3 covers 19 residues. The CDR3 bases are TGCGCCAGCAGCCAAGGTCCCCCTCGGACGGCTCAACCCCTCAATGGCTACACCTTC. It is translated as CASSQGPPRTAQPLNGYTF.